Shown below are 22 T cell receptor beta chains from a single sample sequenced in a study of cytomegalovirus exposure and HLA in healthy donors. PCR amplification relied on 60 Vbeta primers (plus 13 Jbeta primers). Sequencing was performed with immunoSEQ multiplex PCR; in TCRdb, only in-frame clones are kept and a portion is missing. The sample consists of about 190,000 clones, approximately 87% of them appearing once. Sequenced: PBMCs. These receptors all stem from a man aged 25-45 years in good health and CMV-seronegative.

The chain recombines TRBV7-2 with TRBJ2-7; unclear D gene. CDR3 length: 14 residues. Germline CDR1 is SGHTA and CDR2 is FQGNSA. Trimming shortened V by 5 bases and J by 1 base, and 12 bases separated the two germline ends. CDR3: CASSRTVASYEQYF. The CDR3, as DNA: TGTGCCAGCAGCCGAACGGTCGCTTCCTACGAGCAGTACTTC.

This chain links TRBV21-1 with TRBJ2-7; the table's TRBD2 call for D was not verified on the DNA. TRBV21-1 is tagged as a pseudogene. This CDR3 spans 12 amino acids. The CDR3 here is CASSNSTDEQYF. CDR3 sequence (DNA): TGTGCCAGCAGCAACTCTACTGACGAGCAGTACTTC.

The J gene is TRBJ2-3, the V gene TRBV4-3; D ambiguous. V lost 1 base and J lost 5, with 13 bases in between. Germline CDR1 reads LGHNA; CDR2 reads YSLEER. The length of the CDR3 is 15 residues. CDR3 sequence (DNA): TGCGCCAGCAGCCAAGGGCTGCTCCCTCTAGATACGCAGTATTTT. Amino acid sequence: CASSQGLLPLDTQYF.

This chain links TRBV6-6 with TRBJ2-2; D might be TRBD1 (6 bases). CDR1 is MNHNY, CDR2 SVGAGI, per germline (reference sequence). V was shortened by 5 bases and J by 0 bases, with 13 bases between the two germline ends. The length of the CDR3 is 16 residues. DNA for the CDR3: TGTGCCAGCAGTACCCAGGGGAAAGCGAACACCGGGGAGCTGTTTTTT. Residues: CASSTQGKANTGELFF.

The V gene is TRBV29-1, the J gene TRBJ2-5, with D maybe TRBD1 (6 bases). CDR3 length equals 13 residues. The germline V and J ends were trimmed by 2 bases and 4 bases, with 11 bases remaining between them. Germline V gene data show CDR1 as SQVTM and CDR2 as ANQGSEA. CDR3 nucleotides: TGCAGCGTTGAAACAGGGATTACAGAGACCCAGTACTTC. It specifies CSVETGITETQYF.

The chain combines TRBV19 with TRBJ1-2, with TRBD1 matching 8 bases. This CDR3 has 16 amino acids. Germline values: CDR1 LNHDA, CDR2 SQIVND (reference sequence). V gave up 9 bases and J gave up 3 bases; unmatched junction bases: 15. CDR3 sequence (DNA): TGTGCCAGGCAGGACCGCCGGGACAGGAGTCACTATGGCTACACCTTC. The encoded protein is CARQDRRDRSHYGYTF.

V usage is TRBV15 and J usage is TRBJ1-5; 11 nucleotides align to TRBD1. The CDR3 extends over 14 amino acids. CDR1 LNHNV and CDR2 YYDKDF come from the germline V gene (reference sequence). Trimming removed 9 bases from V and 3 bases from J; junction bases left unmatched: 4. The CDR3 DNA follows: TGTGCCACTAGGACAGGGGGCTACAATCAGCCCCAGCATTTT. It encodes CATRTGGYNQPQHF.

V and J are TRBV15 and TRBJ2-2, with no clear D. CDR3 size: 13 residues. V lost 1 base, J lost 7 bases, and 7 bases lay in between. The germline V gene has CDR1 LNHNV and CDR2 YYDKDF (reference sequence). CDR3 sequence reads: CATSRVPSGELFF. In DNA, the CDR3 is TGTGCCACCAGCAGAGTCCCCAGCGGGGAGCTGTTTTTT.

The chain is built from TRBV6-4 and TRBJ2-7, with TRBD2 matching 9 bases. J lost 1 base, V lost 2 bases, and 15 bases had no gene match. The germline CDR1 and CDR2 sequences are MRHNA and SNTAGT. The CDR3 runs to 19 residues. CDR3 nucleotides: TGTGCCAGCAGTGACGAGGGGGAGGCGGGCGGGAGGGTTTCCTACGAGCAGTACTTC. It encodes CASSDEGEAGGRVSYEQYF.

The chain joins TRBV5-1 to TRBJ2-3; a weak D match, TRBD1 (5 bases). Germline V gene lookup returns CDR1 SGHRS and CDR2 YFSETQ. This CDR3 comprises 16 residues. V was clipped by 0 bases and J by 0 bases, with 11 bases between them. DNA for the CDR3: TGCGCCAGCAGCTTGGTCGCAGGGCCCAGCACAGATACGCAGTATTTT. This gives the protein CASSLVAGPSTDTQYF.

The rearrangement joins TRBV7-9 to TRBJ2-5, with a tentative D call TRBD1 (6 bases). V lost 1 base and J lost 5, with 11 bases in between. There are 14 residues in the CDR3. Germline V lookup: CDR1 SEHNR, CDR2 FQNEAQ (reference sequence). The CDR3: CASSLGGQRETQYF. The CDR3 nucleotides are TGTGCCAGCAGCTTAGGTGGACAGAGGGAGACCCAGTACTTC.

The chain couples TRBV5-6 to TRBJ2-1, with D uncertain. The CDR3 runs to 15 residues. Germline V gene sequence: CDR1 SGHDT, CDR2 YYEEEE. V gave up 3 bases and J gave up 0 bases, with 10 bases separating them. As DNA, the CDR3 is TGTGCCAGCAGCTACGACTGGAGCTCCTACAATGAGCAGTTCTTC. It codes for CASSYDWSSYNEQFF.

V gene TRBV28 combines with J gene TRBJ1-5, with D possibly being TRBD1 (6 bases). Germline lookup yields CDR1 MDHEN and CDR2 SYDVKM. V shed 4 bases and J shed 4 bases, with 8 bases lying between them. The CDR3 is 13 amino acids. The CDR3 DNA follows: TGTGCCAGCAGTTGGGACACTAATCAGCCCCAGCATTTT. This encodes CASSWDTNQPQHF. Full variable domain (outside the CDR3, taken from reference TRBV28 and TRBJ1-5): DVKVTQSSRYLVKRTGEKVFLECVQDMDHENMFWYRQDPGLGLRLIYFSYDVKMKEKGDIPEGYSVSREKKERFSLILESASTNQTSMYLCASSWDTNQPQHFGDGTRLSIL.

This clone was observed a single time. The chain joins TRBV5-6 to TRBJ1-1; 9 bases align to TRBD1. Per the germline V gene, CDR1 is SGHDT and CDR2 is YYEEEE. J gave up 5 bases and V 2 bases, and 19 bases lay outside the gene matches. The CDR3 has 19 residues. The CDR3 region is CASSLNPAKTGGGGTEAFF. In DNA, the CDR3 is TGTGCCAGCAGCTTAAACCCCGCCAAGACAGGGGGAGGTGGGACTGAAGCTTTCTTT.

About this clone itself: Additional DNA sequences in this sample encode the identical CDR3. Here the CDR3 DNA reads TGTGCCAGCTCACCTGGGACAGGAACCTACGAGCAGTACTTC. Its protein is CASSPGTGTYEQYF. The chain carries TRBV18 and TRBJ2-7, with 8 bases that match TRBD1. CDR1 is KGHSH, CDR2 LQKENI, per germline. V shed 3 bases and J 2 bases; nucleotides not matched to a gene: 3. The CDR3 spans 14 residues.

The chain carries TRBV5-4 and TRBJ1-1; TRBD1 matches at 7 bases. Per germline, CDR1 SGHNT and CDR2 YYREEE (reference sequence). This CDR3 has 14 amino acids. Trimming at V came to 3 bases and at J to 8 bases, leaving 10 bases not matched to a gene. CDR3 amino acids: CASSSQTGWGEAFF. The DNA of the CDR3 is TGTGCCAGCAGCTCGCAGACAGGGTGGGGCGAAGCTTTCTTT.

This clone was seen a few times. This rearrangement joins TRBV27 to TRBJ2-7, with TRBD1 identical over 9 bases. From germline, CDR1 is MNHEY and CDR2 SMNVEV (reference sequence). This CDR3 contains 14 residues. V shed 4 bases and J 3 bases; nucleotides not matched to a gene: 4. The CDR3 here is CASSWGGQGYEQYF. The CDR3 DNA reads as TGTGCCAGCAGTTGGGGGGGACAGGGCTACGAGCAGTACTTC.

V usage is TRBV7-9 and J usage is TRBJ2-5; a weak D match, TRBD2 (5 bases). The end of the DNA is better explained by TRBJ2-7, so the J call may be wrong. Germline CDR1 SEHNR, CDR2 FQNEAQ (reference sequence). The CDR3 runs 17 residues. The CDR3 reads CASSLLRLDSPTYEQYF. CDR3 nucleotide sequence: TGTGCCAGCAGCTTACTCCGCCTGGACTCCCCAACCTACGAGCAGTACTTC.

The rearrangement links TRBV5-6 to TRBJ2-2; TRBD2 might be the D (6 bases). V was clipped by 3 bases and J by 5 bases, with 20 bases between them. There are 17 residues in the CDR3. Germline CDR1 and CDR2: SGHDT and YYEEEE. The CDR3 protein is CASSYSLGGDGTGELFF. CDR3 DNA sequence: TGTGCCAGCAGCTACTCTCTCGGCGGGGATGGGACCGGGGAGCTGTTTTTT.

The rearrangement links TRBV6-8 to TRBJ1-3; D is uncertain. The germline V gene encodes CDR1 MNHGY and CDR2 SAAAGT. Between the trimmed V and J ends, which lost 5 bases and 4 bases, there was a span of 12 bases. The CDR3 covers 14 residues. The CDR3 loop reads CASSGMTGGNTIYF. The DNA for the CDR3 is TGTGCCAGCAGTGGAATGACGGGAGGAAACACCATATATTTT.

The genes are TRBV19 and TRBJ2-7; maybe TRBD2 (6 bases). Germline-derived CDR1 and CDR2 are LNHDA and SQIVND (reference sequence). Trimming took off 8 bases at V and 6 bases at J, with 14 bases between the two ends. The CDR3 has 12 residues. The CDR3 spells CASPSAGGEQYF. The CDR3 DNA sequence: TGTGCCAGTCCTAGCGCTGGGGGCGAGCAGTACTTC.

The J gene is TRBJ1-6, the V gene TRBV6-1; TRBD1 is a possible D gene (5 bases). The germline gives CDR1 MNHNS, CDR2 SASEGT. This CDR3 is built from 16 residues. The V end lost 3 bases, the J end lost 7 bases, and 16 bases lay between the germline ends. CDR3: CASSEYRSRANSPLHF. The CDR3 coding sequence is TGTGCCAGCAGTGAGTACAGATCCAGGGCCAATTCACCCCTCCACTTT.